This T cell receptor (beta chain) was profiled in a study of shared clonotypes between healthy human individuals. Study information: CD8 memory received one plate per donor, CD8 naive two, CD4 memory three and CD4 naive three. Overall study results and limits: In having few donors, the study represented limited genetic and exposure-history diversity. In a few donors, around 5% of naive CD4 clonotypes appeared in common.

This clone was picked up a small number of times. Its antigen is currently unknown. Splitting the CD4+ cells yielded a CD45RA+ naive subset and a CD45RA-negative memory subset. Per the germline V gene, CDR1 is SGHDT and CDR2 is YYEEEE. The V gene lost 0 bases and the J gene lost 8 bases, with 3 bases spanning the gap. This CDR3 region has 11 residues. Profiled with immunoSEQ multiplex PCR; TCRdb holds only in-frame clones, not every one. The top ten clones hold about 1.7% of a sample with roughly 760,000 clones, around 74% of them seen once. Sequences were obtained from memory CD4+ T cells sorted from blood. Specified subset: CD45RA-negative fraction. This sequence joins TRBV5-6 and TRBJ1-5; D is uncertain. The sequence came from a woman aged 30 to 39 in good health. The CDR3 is CASSLEEPQHF. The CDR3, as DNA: TGTGCCAGCAGCTTGGAAGAGCCCCAGCATTTT. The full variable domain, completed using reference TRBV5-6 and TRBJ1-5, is DAGVTQSPTHLIKTRGQQVTLRCSPKSGHDTVSWYQQALGQGPQFIFQYYEEEERQRGNFPDRFSGHQFPNYSSELNVNALLLGDSALYLCASSLEEPQHFGDGTRLSIL.